The 13 T cell receptor beta chains below come from one sample, sequenced in a study of T cells in Graves' hyperthyroidism and ophthalmopathy. TCR beta CDR3 sequences were amplified from RNA transcripts. When the TCR CDR3 underwent first-round RT-PCR, the HTBI primer set was used. TCRdb independently ran MiXCR on the multiplex PCR reads; one entry per CDR3 protein. The sample has more than 500,000 distinct CDR3 sequences; roughly 15% are singletons. Sample: blood. The receptor set was obtained from a young woman with Graves' ophthalmopathy.

This clonotype has a handful of counts. V gene TRBV24-1 combines with J gene TRBJ1-2, with TRBD1 matching 10 bases. The CDR3 extends over 17 amino acids. Per germline, CDR1 KGHDR and CDR2 SFDVKD. J lost 8 bases, V lost 4 bases, and 15 bases had no gene match. The DNA for the CDR3 is TGTGCCACCAGTGACCCCCAGACAGGGGGCTGGGGAAAGGGCTACACCTTC. Its translation: CATSDPQTGGWGKGYTF.

This clonotype has a handful of counts. The chain is built from TRBV6-5 and TRBJ2-7; D unclear. This CDR3 is built from 15 residues. Deletions cut 0 bases from V and 0 bases from J, with 9 bases between. The germline CDR1 and CDR2 sequences are MNHEY and SVGAGI. CDR3 bases: TGTGCCAGCAGTTACTCGAGTCAGCTCTCCTACGAGCAGTACTTC. Its protein is CASSYSSQLSYEQYF.

At least ten counts were recorded for this clonotype. The genes are TRBV5-1 and TRBJ2-7; possibly TRBD2 for D (5 bases). The CDR3 consists of 17 residues. Germline V gene sequence: CDR1 SGHRS, CDR2 YFSETQ. Trimming took off 4 bases at V and 3 bases at J, with 23 bases between the two ends. The CDR3 region is CASSDLVLGGRSYEQYF. CDR3 nucleotide sequence: TGCGCCAGCAGCGATCTGGTACTAGGAGGACGGAGCTACGAGCAGTACTTC.

This clonotype appeared many times. V gene TRBV2 combines with J gene TRBJ2-1; 9 bases fit TRBD2. The CDR3 runs 14 residues. The germline V gene has CDR1 SNHLY and CDR2 FYNNEI. V shed 5 bases, J shed 4 bases, and the junction held 3 bases outside the gene matches. CDR3 protein: CASSRLAVYNEQFF. For the CDR3, the DNA is TGTGCCAGCAGTAGACTAGCGGTATACAATGAGCAGTTCTTC.

In this sample, this clonotype turned up many times. This chain joins TRBV5-1 and TRBJ2-7; D is possibly TRBD1 (5 bases). The germline V gene encodes CDR1 SGHRS and CDR2 YFSETQ. The length of the CDR3 is 14 residues. The V gene lost 4 bases and the J gene lost 0 bases, with 11 bases spanning the gap. CDR3 region: CASSADSLSYEQYF. The CDR3 DNA reads TGCGCCAGCAGCGCTGACAGTCTCTCCTACGAGCAGTACTTC.

This clonotype was recorded many times. CDR3 in amino acids: CSARASGGIAKNIQYF. In DNA, the CDR3 is TGCAGTGCTAGAGCCAGTGGCGGAATAGCCAAAAACATTCAGTACTTC. The chain employs TRBV20-1 and TRBJ2-4; the D is unclear. The CDR3 loop spans 16 amino acids. V lost 1 base and J lost 0, with 13 bases in between. Germline V gives CDR1 DFQATT, CDR2 SNEGSKA (reference sequence).

Note on this clonotype: The junction departs from germline at one end; a sequencing error may be responsible. For the CDR3, the DNA is TGTGCCAGCAAAGGCTCGGGGGCCAAGGTCCTGACTTTC. Amino acid sequence: CASKGSGAKVLTF. The chain joins TRBV27 to TRBJ2-6; D possibly uses TRBD1 or TRBD2 (6 bases each). In germline, CDR1 is MNHEY, CDR2 SMNVEV (reference sequence). The CDR3 totals 13 residues.

This clonotype turned up a few times. This chain links TRBV3-1 with TRBJ2-2; D is undetermined. From germline, CDR1 is LGHDT and CDR2 YNNKEL (reference sequence). Trimming shortened V by 0 bases and J by 2 bases, and 13 bases separated the two germline ends. The CDR3 is made up of 17 amino acids. In DNA form, the CDR3 reads TGTGCCAGCAGCCAAGATCTTGGTGCGGCAAACACCGGGGAGCTGTTTTTT. Translated: CASSQDLGAANTGELFF. The full variable domain, in which reference TRBV3-1 and TRBJ2-2 provide the parts outside the CDR3, is DTAVSQTPKYLVTQMGNDKSIKCEQNLGHDTMYWYKQDSKKFLKIMFSYNNKELIINETVPNRFSPKSPDKAHLNLHINSLELGDSAVYFCASSQDLGAANTGELFFGEGSRLTVL.

The genes are TRBV6-2 or TRBV6-3 and TRBJ2-2; D perhaps matches TRBD2 (5 bases). CDR3 length: 13 residues. V lost 6 bases, J lost 6 bases, and 11 bases lay in between. CDR1 is MNHEY, CDR2 SVGEGT, per germline. Here the CDR3 DNA reads TGTGCCAGCAGCCCCCTCGGGGCCGGGGAGCTGTTTTTT. It specifies CASSPLGAGELFF.

The sample holds a few counts of this clonotype. The rearrangement links TRBV5-1 to TRBJ2-3, with TRBD2 matching 7 bases. After removal of 4 bases from V and 5 bases from J, the junction contained 16 bases not matched to a gene. Looked up from germline, CDR1 is SGHRS and CDR2 is YFSETQ. This CDR3 has 17 residues. The CDR3 nucleotides are TGCGCCAGCAGCCCCTCCCTCCTAGCGGCCGCCGTAGATACGCAGTATTTT. It codes for CASSPSLLAAAVDTQYF. The full variable domain, rest sourced from reference TRBV5-1 and TRBJ2-3, is KAGVTQTPRYLIKTRGQQVTLSCSPISGHRSVSWYQQTPGQGLQFLFEYFSETQRNKGNFPGRFSGRQFSNSRSEMNVSTLELGDSALYLCASSPSLLAAAVDTQYFGPGTRLTVL.

J is TRBJ2-7 and V is TRBV7-8, with D possibly being TRBD2 (6 bases). The germline V and J ends were trimmed by 3 bases and 6 bases, with 15 bases remaining between them. The CDR3 contains 14 residues. Germline CDR1 SGHVS, CDR2 FQNEAQ. The CDR3 nucleotides are TGTGCCAGCAGCTTTCAGGGAGGCTCCGGCGAGCAGTACTTC. This codes for CASSFQGGSGEQYF.

The sample holds a few counts of this clonotype. V usage is TRBV3-1 and J usage is TRBJ2-7, with 7 nucleotides matching TRBD2. Trimming removed 2 bases from V and 0 bases from J; junction bases left unmatched: 1. CDR3 length: 14 residues. Germline values: CDR1 LGHDT, CDR2 YNNKEL (reference sequence). CDR3 region: CASSQTSVSYEQYF. The CDR3, as DNA: TGTGCCAGCAGCCAAACTAGCGTCTCCTACGAGCAGTACTTC.

The chain uses TRBV18 and TRBJ2-1; 12 bases are shared with TRBD2. The CDR3 length is 20 residues. CDR1 and CDR2 from the germline V gene are KGHSH and LQKENI. With V trimmed by 3 bases and J by 9 bases, 21 bases remained unmatched. As DNA, the CDR3 is TGTGCCAGCTCACCGACTCAACCCGGGTGGCTAGCGGGAGGGCCTGTTGAGCAGTTCTTC. Residues: CASSPTQPGWLAGGPVEQFF.